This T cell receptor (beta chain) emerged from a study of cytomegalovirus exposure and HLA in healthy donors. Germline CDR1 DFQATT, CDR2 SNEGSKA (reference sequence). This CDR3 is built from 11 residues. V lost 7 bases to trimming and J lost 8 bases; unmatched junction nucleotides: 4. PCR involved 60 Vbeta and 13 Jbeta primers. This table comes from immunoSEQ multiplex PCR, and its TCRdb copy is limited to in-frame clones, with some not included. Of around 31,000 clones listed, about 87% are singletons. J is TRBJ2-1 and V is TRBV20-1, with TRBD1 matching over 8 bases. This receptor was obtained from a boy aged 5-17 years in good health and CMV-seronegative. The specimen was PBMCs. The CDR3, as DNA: TGCAGTGGGCCGGACAGGGATGAGCAGTTCTTC. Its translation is CSGPDRDEQFF.